This is a list of T cell receptor beta chains from one sample in a study of radiation and T cells in renal cell carcinoma. Method: immunoSEQ multiplex PCR; TCRdb's copy keeps in-frame clones and lacks some. The table shows 100,000 to 150,000 clones, with approximately 80% occurring only once. The sequencing here drew on blood, taken from a patient whose treatment included radiotherapy and nephrectomy. These receptors were collected from a woman aged 55-69 years with renal cell carcinoma. CDR3s include the opening cysteine and the closing phenylalanine or tryptophan. A D gene is named only where the DNA matches it firmly. Expanded clones are given a class, and other clones once, few, many or no size at all.

TRBV9	TRBJ2-1	.	.	15	TGTGCCAGCAGCCCCAGGGAAGGATCCTACAATGAGCAGTTCTTC	CASSPREGSYNEQFF
TRBV19	TRBJ1-6	.	.	15	TGTGCCAGTAGTATTGAGGCGTCGGGTAATTCACCCCTCCACTTT	CASSIEASGNSPLHF
TRBV5-1	TRBJ2-1	TRBD1	.	15	TGCGCCAGCAGCGCCGGACAGGGCAGTTACAATGAGCAGTTCTTC	CASSAGQGSYNEQFF
TRBV6-1	TRBJ1-2	.	.	15	TGTGCCAGCAGTGAAGCGCAGGGGACGGATTATGGCTACACCTTC	CASSEAQGTDYGYTF
TRBV19	TRBJ1-2	.	once	15	TGTGCCAGTAGTATTCAAGGTACAGGTGGCTATGGCTACACCTTC	CASSIQGTGGYGYTF
TRBV12-5	TRBJ1-3	.	few	13	TGTGCTAGTGGTTTTCGATCTGGAAACACCATATATTTT	CASGFRSGNTIYF
TRBV6-5	TRBJ2-2	.	few	14	TGTGCCAGCAGTTACGGGTTATGGGCCGGGGAGCTGTTTTTT	CASSYGLWAGELFF
TRBV9	TRBJ1-5	TRBD1	.	14	TGTGCCAGCAGTCGGACAGGGGGCTATCAGCCCCAGCATTTT	CASSRTGGYQPQHF
TRBV6-5	TRBJ1-1	.	.	14	TGTGCCAGCAGTTACTTACAGGGGAACACTGAAGCTTTCTTT	CASSYLQGNTEAFF
TRBV10-1	TRBJ2-6	.	.	17	TGCGCCAGCAGTGACGGGGGTTCTGGGACTGGGGCCAACGTCCTGACTTTC	CASSDGGSGTGANVLTF
TRBV11-2	TRBJ2-1	.	few	13	TGTGCCAGCAGACGGACCGGCAACAATGAGCAGTTCTTC	CASRRTGNNEQFF
TRBV13	TRBJ1-1	.	.	15	TGTGCCAGCAGCTCGGGCCCTGACGGAGACACTGAAGCTTTCTTT	CASSSGPDGDTEAFF
TRBV6-6	TRBJ1-1	.	.	15	TGTGCCAGCAGTTACTCGCCGGGGATGAACACTGAAGCTTTCTTT	CASSYSPGMNTEAFF
TRBV7-9	TRBJ1-2	TRBD1	.	14	TGTGCCAGCAGCTTAGGAACAGGGGGGTACGGCTACACCTTC	CASSLGTGGYGYTF
TRBV10-1	TRBJ2-7	.	.	15	TGCGCCAGCTCTGAGCGTCGCCGCAGGGATTACGAGCAGTACTTC	CASSERRRRDYEQYF
TRBV7-9	TRBJ1-2	.	.	13	TGTGCCAGCAGCTCCTATCAGGCCTATGGCTACACCTTC	CASSSYQAYGYTF
TRBV15	TRBJ1-3	.	once	17	TGTGCCACCAGCAGAGATCCGGGGCTGTACTCTGGAAACACCATATATTTT	CATSRDPGLYSGNTIYF
TRBV21-1	TRBJ2-5	.	.	16	TGTGCCAGCAGGGTTAGGCCTAGCGGTAGCCCAGGGGCCCAGTACTTC	CASRVRPSGSPGAQYF
TRBV10-3	TRBJ2-2	.	.	12	TGTGCCATACCAGGGGGGACCGGGGAGCTGTTTTTT	CAIPGGTGELFF
TRBV7-6	TRBJ2-7	TRBD1	.	13	TGTGCCAGCAGTCGGGACAGGGGTTACGAGCAGTACTTC	CASSRDRGYEQYF
TRBV19	TRBJ1-2	.	.	14	TGTGCCAGCAACCCCCTCAGTTCTTACTATGGCTACACCTTC	CASNPLSSYYGYTF
TRBV7-2	TRBJ2-5	TRBD2	.	14	TGTGCCAGCACCTCAGCGGGCGGGAGGGAGACCCAGTACTTC	CASTSAGGRETQYF
TRBV19	TRBJ1-1	.	.	13	TGTGCCAGTAGTATACAACTGAACACTGAAGCTTTCTTT	CASSIQLNTEAFF
TRBV7-2	TRBJ2-1	.	.	16	TGTGCCAGCAGCCAAGACAGGGAGGGGTCCTACAATGAGCAGTTCTTC	CASSQDREGSYNEQFF
TRBV7-9	TRBJ2-5	TRBD1	few	13	TGTGCCAGCAGCTGGCGACAGGGAGAGACCCAGTACTTC	CASSWRQGETQYF
TRBV10-3	TRBJ1-5	.	few	16	TGTGCCATCAGTGAGTCTAGGACTACCAGCAATCAGCCCCAGCATTTT	CAISESRTTSNQPQHF
TRBV28	TRBJ1-2	.	.	12	TGTGCCAGCAGGGACAGAGCCTATGGCTACACCTTC	CASRDRAYGYTF
TRBV6-5	TRBJ2-5	TRBD2	.	14	TGTGCCAGCAGAAAACTAGCGGGAGTTGAGACCCAGTACTTC	CASRKLAGVETQYF
TRBV10-2	TRBJ2-1	.	.	13	TGCGCCAGCAGTGAGAGCCCAGACAATGAGCAGTTCTTC	CASSESPDNEQFF
TRBV2	TRBJ2-3	TRBD2	.	15	TGTGCCAGCAGTGAAACGCGGGGGGGCAAAGATACGCAGTATTTT	CASSETRGGKDTQYF
TRBV28	TRBJ2-7	TRBD2	.	15	TGTGCCAGCATAAGGACTAGCGGCCTTTCCTACGAGCAGTACTTC	CASIRTSGLSYEQYF
TRBV12-5	TRBJ2-1	.	.	15	TGTGCTAGTGGTTTGGTAGGCGGTAACTACAATGAGCAGTTCTTC	CASGLVGGNYNEQFF
TRBV10-3	TRBJ2-6	.	.	15	TGTGCCACCGACGGTGATAGCTCTGGGGCCAACGTCCTGACTTTC	CATDGDSSGANVLTF
TRBV30	TRBJ1-1	.	few	13	TGTGCCTGGAGTGTACAGGAGAACACTGAAGCTTTCTTT	CAWSVQENTEAFF
TRBV29-1	TRBJ2-2	.	.	15	TGCAGCGTTGAAACAACGGACCGGGTTGGGAGGGAGCTGTTTTTT	CSVETTDRVGRELFF
TRBV19	TRBJ2-1	TRBD2	.	16	TGTGCCAGTAGTATCCTCCGGACTAGCGGGAGCAATGAGCAGTTCTTC	CASSILRTSGSNEQFF
TRBV28	TRBJ1-2	.	.	14	TGTGCCAGCAGTTTGCTTTCAGGAGTATATGGCTACACCTTC	CASSLLSGVYGYTF
TRBV5-6	TRBJ1-6	TRBD1	once	16	TGTGCCAGCAGCTTGGCTGCGGGACAGGGGAATTCACCCCTCCACTTT	CASSLAAGQGNSPLHF
TRBV6-5	TRBJ2-2	.	.	15	TGTGCCAGCAGTTACTCGGTTAGGGAAGGCGGGGAGCTGTTTTTT	CASSYSVREGGELFF
TRBV29-1	TRBJ2-3	TRBD2	.	14	TGCAGCACCACTAGCGGGGGGGTAGTAGATACGCAGTATTTT	CSTTSGGVVDTQYF
TRBV2	TRBJ2-7	.	.	18	TGTGCCAGCAGAGTATTCGTGAGCGGGTGGGGGCTCTCCTACGAGCAGTACTTC	CASRVFVSGWGLSYEQYF
TRBV5-4	TRBJ2-1	.	few	15	TGTGCCAGCAGCTTTGGGGAGAGCTCCTACAATGAGCAGTTCTTC	CASSFGESSYNEQFF
TRBV5-4	TRBJ1-4	.	few	14	TGTGCCAGCAGCTTGCAGGGAACTAATGAAAAACTGTTTTTT	CASSLQGTNEKLFF
TRBV7-6	TRBJ1-3	.	once	17	TGTGCCAGCAGTTCGCAAATAGGGGCCCTCTCTGGAAACACCATATATTTT	CASSSQIGALSGNTIYF
TRBV2	TRBJ1-2	.	.	14	TGTGCCAGCAGTGAAGGAGGGGAATACTATGGCTACACCTTC	CASSEGGEYYGYTF
TRBV7-9	TRBJ2-7	.	once	17	TGTGCCAGCAGCCACGCGGTACCTCCAGGGAGCTCCTACGAGCAGTACTTC	CASSHAVPPGSSYEQYF
TRBV14	TRBJ1-2	.	.	16	TGTGCCAGCAGCCAAGATTCGCTCAGGGCTAACTATGGCTACACCTTC	CASSQDSLRANYGYTF